This TCR beta chain is drawn from a study of shared clonotypes between healthy human individuals. Study background: CD4 naive cells filled three plates per donor, CD4 memory three, CD8 naive two and CD8 memory one. Study-wide results and caveats: Clonotypes which were not shared had lower generation probabilities than clonotypes that all four donors shared. Larger richness was generally estimated for naive than memory subsets.

Original processing methods: From ImmunoSEQ came sequences covering only the junction and carrying no quality scores, so filtering differed. Sequencing used immunoSEQ multiplex PCR; TCRdb keeps in-frame clones, though not all of them. D and trimming come from the DNA, and the V and J calls and clone size come from that table. The profile shows 2.3 million or so clones, more than 80% of them singletons. The germline CDR1 and CDR2 sequences are MDHEN and SYDVKM. The ends lost 3 bases at V and 0 bases at J; junction bases unmatched: 4. The CDR3 length is 15 residues. This clone has a single count. Its matching antigen is unknown.

The chain joins TRBV28 to TRBJ2-7; 8 bases are shared with TRBD2. The specimen was naive CD4+ T cells from PBMCs. Subset described: CD45RA+ positively selected. The receptor comes from a man between 18 and 35 years old in good health. Some clones in this sample may be carry-over from other donors' samples. CDR3 protein: CASSLKLAASYEQYF. DNA of the CDR3: TGTGCCAGCAGTTTGAAACTAGCGGCCTCCTACGAGCAGTACTTC.